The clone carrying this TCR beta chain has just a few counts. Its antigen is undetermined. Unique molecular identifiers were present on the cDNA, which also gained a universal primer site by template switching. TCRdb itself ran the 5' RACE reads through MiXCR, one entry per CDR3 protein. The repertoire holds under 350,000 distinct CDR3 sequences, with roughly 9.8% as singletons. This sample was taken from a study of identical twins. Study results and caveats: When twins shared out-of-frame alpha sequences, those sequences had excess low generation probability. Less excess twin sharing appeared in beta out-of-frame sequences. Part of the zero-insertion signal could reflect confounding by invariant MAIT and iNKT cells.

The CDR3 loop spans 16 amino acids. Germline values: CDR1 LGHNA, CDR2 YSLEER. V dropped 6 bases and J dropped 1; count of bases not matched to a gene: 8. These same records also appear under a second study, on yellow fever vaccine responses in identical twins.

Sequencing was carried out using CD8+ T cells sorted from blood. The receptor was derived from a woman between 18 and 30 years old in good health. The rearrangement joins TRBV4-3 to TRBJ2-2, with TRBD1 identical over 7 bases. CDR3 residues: CASREGGGMNTGELFF. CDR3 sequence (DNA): TGCGCCAGCAGGGAAGGGGGCGGAATGAACACCGGGGAGCTGTTTTTT.